This record concerns one TCR beta chain sequence. In the original workflow: The authors estimated nucleated cell counts from reference gene primer amplification. Method: immunoSEQ multiplex PCR; TCRdb's copy keeps in-frame clones and lacks some. V and J calls and clone size are those listed in that table; D and trimming were worked out from the DNA. The sample includes roughly 100,000 clones, 91% of them seen just once. The sample belongs to a study of blood T cell repertoires in COVID-19. Trimming pared 7 bases from V and 2 bases from J, leaving 8 bases between. This CDR3 has 12 amino acids. Per germline, CDR1 MNHEY and CDR2 SVGAGI.

What was sequenced was peripheral blood. The sequence was collected from a human donor in a cohort sampled during active COVID-19. V gene TRBV6-5 combines with J gene TRBJ1-2; D gene unclear. CDR3 in DNA: TGTGCCAGCATTGGGCAGAACTATGGCTACACCTTC. This translates into CASIGQNYGYTF.